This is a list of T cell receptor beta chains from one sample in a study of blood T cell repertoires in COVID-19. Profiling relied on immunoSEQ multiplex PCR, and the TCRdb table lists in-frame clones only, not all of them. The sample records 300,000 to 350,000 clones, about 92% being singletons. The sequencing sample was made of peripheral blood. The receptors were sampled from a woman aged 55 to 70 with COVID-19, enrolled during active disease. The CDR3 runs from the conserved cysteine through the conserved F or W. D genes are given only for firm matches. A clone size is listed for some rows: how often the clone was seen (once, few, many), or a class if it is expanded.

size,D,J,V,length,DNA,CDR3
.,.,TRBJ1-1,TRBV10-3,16,TGTGCCATCAGTGAGCCGTTCGGGGGGCAGAACACTGAAGCTTTCTTT,CAISEPFGGQNTEAFF
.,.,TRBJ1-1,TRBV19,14,TGTGCCAGTAGTATAGGGACAGCAAACACTGAAGCTTTCTTT,CASSIGTANTEAFF
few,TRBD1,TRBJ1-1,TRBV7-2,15,TGTGCCAGCAGCCCAAACAGGGGCGTGGGCACTGAAGCTTTCTTT,CASSPNRGVGTEAFF
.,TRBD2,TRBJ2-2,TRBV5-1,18,TGCGCCAGCAGCTTGGCCCTAGCGGGGGCCGCGAACACCGGGGAGCTGTTTTTT,CASSLALAGAANTGELFF
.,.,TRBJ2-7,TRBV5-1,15,TGCGCCAGCAGCAAACTAGTAATGCCCGGGAACGAGCAGTACTTC,CASSKLVMPGNEQYF
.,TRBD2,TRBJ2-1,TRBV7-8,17,TGTGCCAGCAGCTTAGCCGTAGCGGGGGGCATTTACAATGAGCAGTTCTTC,CASSLAVAGGIYNEQFF
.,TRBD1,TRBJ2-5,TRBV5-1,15,TGCGCCAGCAGCTTTTCATCCGACAGGGAAGAGACCCAGTACTTC,CASSFSSDREETQYF
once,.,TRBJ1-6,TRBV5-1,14,TGCGCCAGCTCCCGGGGGGCCTCGGAGTCACCCCTCCACTTT,CASSRGASESPLHF
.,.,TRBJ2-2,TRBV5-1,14,TGCGCCAGCAGCTTGGTCGCAGGGGCCGGGGAGCTGTTTTTT,CASSLVAGAGELFF
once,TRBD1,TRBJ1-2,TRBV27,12,TGTGCCAGTAGGACAGGGGCCTATGGCTACACCTTC,CASRTGAYGYTF
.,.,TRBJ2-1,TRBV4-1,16,TGCGCCAGCAGCCAAGGGGTAGTGCGGGGAAACAATGAGCAGTTCTTC,CASSQGVVRGNNEQFF
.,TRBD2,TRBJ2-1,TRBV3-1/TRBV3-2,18,TGTGCCAGCAGCCAAGGGGCGGCGCGGGGGGCGAGACACAATGAGCAGTTCTTC,CASSQGAARGARHNEQFF
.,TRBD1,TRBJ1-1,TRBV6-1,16,TGTGCCAGCAGGGAACTGGGGGGACAGGTGAACACTGAAGCTTTCTTT,CASRELGGQVNTEAFF
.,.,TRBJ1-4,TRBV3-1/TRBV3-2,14,TGTGCCAGCAGCCAAGGACACGTTAATGAAAAACTGTTTTTT,CASSQGHVNEKLFF
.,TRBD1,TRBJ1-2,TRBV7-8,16,TGTGCCAGCAGCTTAGCCCCGGACAGGGGTGGCTATGGCTACACCTTC,CASSLAPDRGGYGYTF
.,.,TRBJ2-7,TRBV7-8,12,TGTGCCAGCGGTCAGGGATACTACGAGCAGTACTTC,CASGQGYYEQYF
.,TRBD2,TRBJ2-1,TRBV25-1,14,TGTGCCGGCTCGGCCGGGGGGGCCTACAATGAGCAGTTCTTC,CAGSAGGAYNEQFF
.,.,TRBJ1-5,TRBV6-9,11,TGTGCCAGCCCCCTCAATCAGCCCCAGCATTTT,CASPLNQPQHF
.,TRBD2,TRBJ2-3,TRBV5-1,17,TGCGCCAGCAGCTCCGGTGGGACTAGCGGGGAGAGGGATACGCAGTATTTT,CASSSGGTSGERDTQYF
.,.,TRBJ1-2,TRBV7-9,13,TGTGCCAGTAACGGGGGGAGCTACTATGGCTACACCTTC,CASNGGSYYGYTF
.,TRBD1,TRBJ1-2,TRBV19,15,TGTGCCAGTAGTATCCCCGGACAGGGCTGGGCTGGCTACACCTTC,CASSIPGQGWAGYTF
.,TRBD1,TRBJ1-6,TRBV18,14,TGTGCCAGCTCACCGCAGGGGGATAATTCACCCCTCCACTTT,CASSPQGDNSPLHF
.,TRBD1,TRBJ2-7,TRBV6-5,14,TGTGCCAGCAGTCAATGGGGACAGGTGTACGAGCAGTACTTC,CASSQWGQVYEQYF
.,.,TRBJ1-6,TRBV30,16,TGTGCCTGGAGTCCCACCTTCCTAACAGTTCCACCCACCCTCCACTTT,CAWSPTFLTVPPTLHF
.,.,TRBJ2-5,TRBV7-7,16,TGTGCCAGCAGCTTACGGGGTCAGGTCGGACAAGAGACCCAGTACTTC,CASSLRGQVGQETQYF
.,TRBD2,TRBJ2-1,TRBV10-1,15,TGCGCCAGCAGTGCTACTAGCGGGGGGTCCAATGAGCAGTTCTTC,CASSATSGGSNEQFF
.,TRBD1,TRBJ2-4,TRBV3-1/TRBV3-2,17,TGTGCCAGCAGCCAAACCCGACAGGGGAGGGCCAAAAACATTCAGTACTTC,CASSQTRQGRAKNIQYF
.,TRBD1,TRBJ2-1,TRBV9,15,TGTGCCAGCAGTGTTGGACAGGGCTCCTACAATGAGCAGTTCTTC,CASSVGQGSYNEQFF
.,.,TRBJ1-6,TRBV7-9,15,TGTGCCAGCAGCGTGGGCGGGGGAAGTAATTCACCCCTCCACTTT,CASSVGGGSNSPLHF
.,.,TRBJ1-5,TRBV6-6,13,TGTGCCAGCAGCAGGGAAGGGGATCAGCCCCAGCATTTT,CASSREGDQPQHF
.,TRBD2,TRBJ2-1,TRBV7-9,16,TGTGCCAGCAGCTTCTTGACTAGCGGGGGGATGTATGAGCAGTTCTTC,CASSFLTSGGMYEQFF
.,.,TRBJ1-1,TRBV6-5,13,TGTGCCAGCAGTCGTTATAGGGGCACTGAAGCTTTCTTT,CASSRYRGTEAFF
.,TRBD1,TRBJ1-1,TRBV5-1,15,TGCGCCAGCAGCTCAGGGGGTGTTCGCGCCACTGAAGCTTTCTTT,CASSSGGVRATEAFF
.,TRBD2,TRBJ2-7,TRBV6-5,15,TGTGCCAGCAGTACGGGACTAGCGGGCCCCTACGAGCAGTACTTC,CASSTGLAGPYEQYF
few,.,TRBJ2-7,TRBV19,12,TGTGCCAGTAGTATGAGGGCGGGAGAGCAGTACTTC,CASSMRAGEQYF
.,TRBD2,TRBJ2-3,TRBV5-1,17,TGCGCCAGCAGCCCAGGACTAGCGGGGTTACGCACAGATACGCAGTATTTT,CASSPGLAGLRTDTQYF
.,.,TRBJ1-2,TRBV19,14,TGTGCCAGTAGTATAGACCGGGGGAAGGATGGCTACACCTTC,CASSIDRGKDGYTF
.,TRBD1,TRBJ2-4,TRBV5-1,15,TGCGCCAGCAGCCCCGGGACAGGGGGTGGAAACATTCAGTACTTC,CASSPGTGGGNIQYF
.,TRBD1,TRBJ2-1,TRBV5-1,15,TGCGCCAGCAGCTTGGGACAGGGGGGATACAATGAGCAGTTCTTC,CASSLGQGGYNEQFF
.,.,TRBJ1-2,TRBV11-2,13,TGTGCCAGCAGCTTCACAGCCTCCTATGGCTACACCTTC,CASSFTASYGYTF
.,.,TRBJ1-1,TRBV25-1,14,TGTGCCAGCAGCCACTCCGGGGGGGAGACTGAAGCTTTCTTT,CASSHSGGETEAFF
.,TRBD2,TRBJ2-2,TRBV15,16,TGTGCCACCAGCAGATGGGGACTAGTGAACACCGGGGAGCTGTTTTTT,CATSRWGLVNTGELFF
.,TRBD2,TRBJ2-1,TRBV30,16,TGTGCCTGGAGGCAACCGGGACTAGCGGGGGTAGATGAGCAGTTCTTC,CAWRQPGLAGVDEQFF
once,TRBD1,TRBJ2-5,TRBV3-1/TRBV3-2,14,TGTGCCAGCAGGCCGACAGGGGGGCAAGAGACCCAGTACTTC,CASRPTGGQETQYF
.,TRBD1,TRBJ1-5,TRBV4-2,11,TGTGCCAGCAGCCAGGGACAGACCCAGCATTTT,CASSQGQTQHF
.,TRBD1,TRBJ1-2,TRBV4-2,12,TGTGCCAGCAGTCTGACAGGGCCCGGCTACACCTTC,CASSLTGPGYTF
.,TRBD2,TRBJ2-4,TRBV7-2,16,TGTGCCAGCAGCTTCCGTAGCGGGGGGGCCAAAAACATTCAGTACTTC,CASSFRSGGAKNIQYF
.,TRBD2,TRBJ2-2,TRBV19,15,TGTGCCAGTAGTATCCCCTTAGCGGGCACCGGGGAGCTGTTTTTT,CASSIPLAGTGELFF
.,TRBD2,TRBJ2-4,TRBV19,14,TGTGCCAGTAGTATTTCGGGGGAGGGGAACATTCAGTACTTC,CASSISGEGNIQYF
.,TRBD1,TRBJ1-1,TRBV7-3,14,TGTGCCAGCAGCTCCACAGGGGGTGAGACTGAAGCTTTCTTT,CASSSTGGETEAFF
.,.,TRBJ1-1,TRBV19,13,TGTGCCAGTAACAGGGTAATGGGGACTGAAGCTTTCTTT,CASNRVMGTEAFF
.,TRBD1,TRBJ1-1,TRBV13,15,TGTGCCAGCAGCACCCGGGACAGGGGGAACACTGAAGCTTTCTTT,CASSTRDRGNTEAFF
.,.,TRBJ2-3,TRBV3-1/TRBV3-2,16,TGTGCCAGCAGCCAAGATCCCCAGACTAGCACAGATACGCAGTATTTT,CASSQDPQTSTDTQYF
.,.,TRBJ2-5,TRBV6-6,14,TGTGCCAGCAGTTACTCGCTCCCGGGAGAGACCCAGTACTTC,CASSYSLPGETQYF